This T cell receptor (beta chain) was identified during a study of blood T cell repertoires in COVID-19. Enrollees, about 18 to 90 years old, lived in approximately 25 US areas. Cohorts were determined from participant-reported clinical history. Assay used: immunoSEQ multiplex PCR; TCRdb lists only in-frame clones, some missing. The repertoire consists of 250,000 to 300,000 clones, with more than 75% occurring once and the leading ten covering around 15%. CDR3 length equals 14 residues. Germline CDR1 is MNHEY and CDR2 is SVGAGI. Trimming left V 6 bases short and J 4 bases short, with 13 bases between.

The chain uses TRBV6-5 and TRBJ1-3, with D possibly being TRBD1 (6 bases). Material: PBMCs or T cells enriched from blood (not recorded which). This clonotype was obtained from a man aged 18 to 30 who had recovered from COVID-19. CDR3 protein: CASRRTEFGNTIYF. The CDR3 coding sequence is TGTGCCAGCAGACGGACAGAGTTCGGAAACACCATATATTTT.